The 31 T cell receptor beta chains listed next were all sequenced from one sample in a study of cytotoxic CD8 clonotypes in ibrutinib-treated CLL. Sequencing used immunoSEQ multiplex PCR; TCRdb keeps in-frame clones, though not all of them. Here the sample spans 30,000 to 40,000 clones, 69% being singletons. The sample was PBMCs, taken before ibrutinib treatment. These receptors all stem from a human donor with chronic lymphocytic leukemia.

The V gene is TRBV6-4, the J gene TRBJ2-3, with TRBD2 matching over 10 bases. In germline, CDR1 is MRHNA, CDR2 SNTAGT. The CDR3 extends over 18 amino acids. Trimming cost V 3 bases and J 5 bases; bases outside gene matches: 14. The CDR3 nucleotides are TGTGCCAGCAGTGAGCGTTCTAGCGGGAGACTAAATGGAGATACGCAGTATTTT. It codes for CASSERSSGRLNGDTQYF.

The rearrangement uses TRBV5-1 and TRBJ2-1, with 7 bases lining up with TRBD2. The CDR3 is 16 amino acids. Germline-derived CDR1 and CDR2 are SGHRS and YFSETQ. V was clipped by 0 bases and J by 6 bases; unmatched bases: 9. In nucleotides, the CDR3 is TGCGCCAGCAGCTTGGCCCCAGCGGGGCCCTCCAATGAGCAGTTCTTC. Translation gives CASSLAPAGPSNEQFF.

This chain connects TRBV7-8 to TRBJ1-5; unclear D gene. In germline, CDR1 is SGHVS, CDR2 FQNEAQ. Trimming removed 2 bases at V and 8 bases at J, with 10 bases between. This CDR3 is built from 13 residues. The CDR3 DNA follows: TGTGCCAGCAGCTTATGGGCAGGAAAGCCCCAGCATTTT. Translating gives CASSLWAGKPQHF.

The rearrangement uses TRBV29-1 and TRBJ1-2; D is perhaps TRBD1 (6 bases). Germline V CDR1 and CDR2: SQVTM, ANQGSEA. The CDR3 is 12 amino acids. The V and J ends lost 2 bases and 8 bases respectively, with 12 bases between them. CDR3 sequence: CSVENSGGGYTF. CDR3 DNA: TGCAGCGTTGAAAACTCGGGGGGCGGCTACACCTTC.

This clone was observed a few times. The chain joins TRBV11-2 to TRBJ2-7; D remains ambiguous. V was clipped by 5 bases and J by 3 bases, with 20 bases between them. Germline V gene lookup returns CDR1 SGHAT and CDR2 FQNNGV. The CDR3 length is 16 residues. The CDR3 sequence: CASSPPRFQVDYEQYF. The CDR3 nucleotides are TGTGCCAGCAGCCCTCCGCGATTTCAGGTCGACTACGAGCAGTACTTC.

The V gene is TRBV19, the J gene TRBJ1-5; D is perhaps TRBD1 (6 bases). Trimming took 3 bases from V and 5 from J, leaving 14 bases between them. This CDR3 is 15 amino acids long. In germline, CDR1 is LNHDA, CDR2 SQIVND (reference sequence). As DNA, the CDR3 is TGTGCCAGTAGTATGTGGACAGCAGGGGATCAGCCCCAGCATTTT. This encodes CASSMWTAGDQPQHF.

The genes are TRBV7-8 and TRBJ2-3, with D possibly TRBD2 on 5 matching bases. The CDR3 totals 16 residues. Per germline, CDR1 SGHVS and CDR2 FQNEAQ. The V gene lost 5 bases and the J gene lost 6 bases, with 21 bases spanning the gap. The CDR3 region has the DNA TGTGCCAGCAGCCCCACTCGGCTCGTCGGGATGGATACGCAGTATTTT. Translation gives CASSPTRLVGMDTQYF.

For the CDR3, the DNA is TGTGCCTGGAGTGTACTCGGACGGGAAGAGACCCAGTACTTC. This encodes CAWSVLGREETQYF. The rearrangement joins TRBV30 to TRBJ2-5; D uncertain. The V and J ends lost 0 bases and 3 bases respectively, with 11 bases between them. Germline values: CDR1 GTSNPN, CDR2 SVGIG (reference sequence). This CDR3 spans 14 amino acids.

The chain uses TRBV27 and TRBJ1-2; a possible D gene is TRBD1 (5 bases). Germline V gives CDR1 MNHEY, CDR2 SMNVEV (reference sequence). The V gene lost 8 bases and the J gene lost 4 bases, with 17 bases spanning the gap. CDR3 size: 14 residues. CDR3 region: CASWGQGGIYGYTF. CDR3 nucleotide sequence: TGTGCCAGCTGGGGTCAGGGTGGGATCTATGGCTACACCTTC.

The V gene is TRBV29-1, the J gene TRBJ2-1; unclear D gene. The germline V gene has CDR1 SQVTM and CDR2 ANQGSEA. The CDR3 loop spans 12 amino acids. V was shortened by 4 bases and J by 10 bases, with 14 bases between the two germline ends. The DNA of the CDR3 is TGCAGCGTTGGTCGGAACGGGCTCGAGCAGTTCTTC. This codes for CSVGRNGLEQFF.

This clone has just one count. For the CDR3, the DNA is TGCGCCAGCAGCCGGGACACAACGAACACCGGGGAGCTGTTTTTT. It codes for CASSRDTTNTGELFF. This chain uses TRBV5-1 with TRBJ2-2; D possibly corresponds to TRBD1 (6 bases). CDR1 is SGHRS and CDR2 is YFSETQ in the germline V gene. This CDR3 region has 15 residues. Trimming took off 4 bases at V and 0 bases at J, with 10 bases between the two ends.

This clone has just a few counts. The chain joins TRBV19 to TRBJ1-1; D is unresolved. V was trimmed by 5 bases and J by 4 bases, leaving 11 bases between them. The CDR3 length is 13 residues. Germline V gene data show CDR1 as LNHDA and CDR2 as SQIVND (reference sequence). CDR3 in DNA: TGTGCCAGTAGTCAGTGGGAGCGCACTGAAGCTTTCTTT. It specifies CASSQWERTEAFF.

This clone was observed a handful of times. The V and J genes are TRBV19 and TRBJ2-3; 8 bases match TRBD1. Germline lookup yields CDR1 LNHDA and CDR2 SQIVND (reference sequence). This CDR3 spans 15 amino acids. V lost 9 bases to trimming and J lost 4 bases; unmatched junction nucleotides: 12. The CDR3 bases are TGTGCCAGCAGGGGGCTGGATGTAGCCGCAGATACGCAGTATTTT. Its protein product is CASRGLDVAADTQYF.

The chain uses TRBV13 and TRBJ1-2; D ambiguous. The CDR3 sequence is 16 residues long. The germline CDR1 and CDR2 sequences are PRHDT and FYEKMQ (reference sequence). V lost 2 bases, J lost 2 bases, and 15 bases lay in between. The CDR3 DNA reads as TGTGCCAGCAGCTTAATGAGTACAGCCACCAACTATGGCTACACCTTC. Translated: CASSLMSTATNYGYTF. Full variable domain (rest looked up from reference TRBV13 and TRBJ1-2): AAGVIQSPRHLIKEKRETATLKCYPIPRHDTVYWYQQGPGQDPQFLISFYEKMQSDKGSIPDRFSAQQFSDYHSELNMSSLELGDSALYFCASSLMSTATNYGYTFGSGTRLTVV.

V gene TRBV7-2 combines with J gene TRBJ2-7; D gene ambiguous. Trimming removed 4 bases from V and 0 bases from J, with 4 bases in between. The CDR3 extends over 12 amino acids. Germline lookup yields CDR1 SGHTA and CDR2 FQGNSA. The CDR3 region has the DNA TGTGCCAGCAGCTCTTCCTCCTACGAGCAGTACTTC. Amino acids: CASSSSSYEQYF.

This chain uses TRBV14 with TRBJ1-2; perhaps TRBD1 as D (5 bases). With 2 bases removed from V and 4 bases from J, the gap between germline ends came to 11 bases. CDR1 SGHDN and CDR2 FVKESK come from the germline V gene. CDR3 length: 14 residues. The CDR3 here is CASSQRAGTYGYTF. CDR3 coding DNA: TGTGCCAGCAGCCAACGTGCGGGGACCTATGGCTACACCTTC.

V gene TRBV28 combines with J gene TRBJ1-5; the D is unclear. The CDR3 sequence is 12 residues long. From germline, CDR1 is MDHEN and CDR2 SYDVKM. V dropped 5 bases and J dropped 6 bases, with 8 bases sitting between them. The CDR3 sequence is CASSVSRQPQHF. Written as DNA, the CDR3 is TGTGCCAGCAGTGTCTCTCGTCAGCCCCAGCATTTT.

This chain joins TRBV6-5 and TRBJ1-4; perhaps TRBD1 as D (6 bases). This CDR3 is 15 amino acids long. Trimming stripped 6 bases from V and 0 bases from J, with 11 bases between. The germline V gene has CDR1 MNHEY and CDR2 SVGAGI. The CDR3 DNA follows: TGTGCCAGCAGGAGGGGGTCCGCAACTAATGAAAAACTGTTTTTT. This sequence encodes CASRRGSATNEKLFF.

This chain uses TRBV30 with TRBJ1-5, with D possibly being TRBD1 (5 bases). V shed 1 base and J shed 7 bases, with 11 bases lying between them. The CDR3 loop spans 13 amino acids. Germline V lookup: CDR1 GTSNPN, CDR2 SVGIG (reference sequence). The CDR3 sequence is CAWSAGKGQPQHF. In nucleotides, the CDR3 is TGTGCCTGGAGTGCAGGGAAGGGGCAGCCCCAGCATTTT.

V gene TRBV2 combines with J gene TRBJ2-7; TRBD1 might be the D (5 bases). V dropped 4 bases and J dropped 1 base, with 14 bases sitting between them. CDR1 is SNHLY, CDR2 FYNNEI, per germline. There are 15 residues in the CDR3. The chain's CDR3 is CASSVALTVSYEQYF. As DNA, the CDR3 is TGTGCCAGCAGTGTGGCCCTGACAGTTTCCTACGAGCAGTACTTC.

The gene calls are TRBV30 and TRBJ1-5, with D unresolved. The V end was cut by 2 bases, the J end by 11 bases, with 10 bases between. The germline V gene has CDR1 GTSNPN and CDR2 SVGIG (reference sequence). The CDR3 length is 11 residues. The CDR3 bases are TGTGCCTGGAGTCGAAATAGCGCCCAGCATTTT. This encodes CAWSRNSAQHF.

The chain couples TRBV4-2 to TRBJ1-2; tentative D call: TRBD1 (5 bases). Looked up from germline, CDR1 is LGHNA and CDR2 is YNFKEQ. Trimming left V 1 base short and J 0 bases short, with 15 bases between. There are 17 residues in the CDR3. The CDR3 region is CASSQGSLTAANYGYTF. CDR3 sequence (DNA): TGTGCCAGCAGCCAAGGGAGTCTGACAGCAGCTAACTATGGCTACACCTTC.

The chain links TRBV6-5 to TRBJ1-2, with 7 bases aligning to TRBD1. Looked up from germline, CDR1 is MNHEY and CDR2 is SVGAGI. V lost 6 bases and J lost 3; bases outside the gene matches: 4. This CDR3 is built from 13 residues. DNA for the CDR3: TGTGCCAGCAGGGAGACAGGGCACTATGGCTACACCTTC. As protein: CASRETGHYGYTF.

This chain joins TRBV18 and TRBJ2-7, with D perhaps TRBD2 (6 bases). Germline V gene lookup returns CDR1 KGHSH and CDR2 LQKENI. The CDR3 has 14 residues. V lost 3 bases and J lost 6, with 15 bases in between. The chain's CDR3 is CASSPVGGLFEQYF. The DNA for the CDR3 is TGTGCCAGCTCACCCGTCGGGGGACTGTTCGAGCAGTACTTC.

The chain's CDR3 is CALGTSTLNEQFF. The CDR3 coding sequence is TGTGCCTTAGGGACTAGCACTCTCAATGAGCAGTTCTTC. The V call is TRBV30, the J call TRBJ2-1, with 9 nucleotides matching TRBD2. V dropped 7 bases and J dropped 6; count of bases not matched to a gene: 7. CDR3 size: 13 residues. Germline-derived CDR1 and CDR2 are GTSNPN and SVGIG (reference sequence).

The genes are TRBV11-3 and TRBJ2-1, with D perhaps matching TRBD1 (6 bases). The CDR3 contains 16 residues. Germline CDR1 is SGHNT and CDR2 is YENEEA. V gave up 5 bases and J gave up 7 bases, with 21 bases separating them. The CDR3 spells CASSPDRRGPGNEQFF. CDR3 DNA sequence: TGTGCCAGCAGCCCCGACCGCAGGGGTCCGGGGAATGAGCAGTTCTTC.

The J gene is TRBJ1-2, the V gene TRBV13; TRBD1 matches 8 bases. Trimming took 0 bases from V and 8 from J; bases not matched to a gene: 8. The CDR3 is 15 residues long. Germline lookup yields CDR1 PRHDT and CDR2 FYEKMQ (reference sequence). DNA of the CDR3: TGTGCCAGCAGCTTAGGACAGGGGGTATCGGAAGGCTACACCTTC. This codes for CASSLGQGVSEGYTF.

The CDR3 reads CASSARGLSSYEQYF. The CDR3 DNA sequence: TGTGCCAGCAGTGCTCGGGGGCTTAGTTCCTACGAGCAGTACTTC. This chain connects TRBV2 to TRBJ2-7; either TRBD1 or TRBD2 may fit D (6 bases each). This CDR3 region has 15 residues. Trimming removed 4 bases at V and 1 base at J, with 14 bases between. From germline, CDR1 is SNHLY and CDR2 FYNNEI.

A word on this clone: This may be a read error: a much more frequent sequence differs by one nucleotide. The identical CDR3 is also encoded by other nucleotide sequences in the sample. The CDR3 sequence is CAWSVGGSGNTIYF. In DNA form, the CDR3 reads TGTGCCTGGAGTGTAGGTGGCTCTGGAAACACCATATATTTT. The gene calls are TRBV30 and TRBJ1-3; D not certain. This CDR3 region has 14 residues. Germline lookup yields CDR1 GTSNPN and CDR2 SVGIG (reference sequence). The ends were cut back, 0 bases at V and 0 bases at J, with 6 bases in the middle.

The rearrangement joins TRBV27 to TRBJ2-7; 11 positions match TRBD1. This CDR3 is 14 amino acids long. Trimming at V came to 4 bases and at J to 2 bases, leaving 1 base not matched to a gene. The germline CDR1 and CDR2 sequences are MNHEY and SMNVEV (reference sequence). This chain's CDR3 is CASSWTGGPYEQYF. The CDR3 region has the DNA TGTGCCAGCAGTTGGACAGGGGGCCCCTACGAGCAGTACTTC.

This clone was seen once. This rearrangement joins TRBV7-6 to TRBJ1-1; D gene uncertain. Trimming removed 3 bases from V and 1 base from J, with 12 bases in between. The germline gives CDR1 SGHVS, CDR2 FNYEAQ. The CDR3 extends over 15 amino acids. CDR3 region: CASSLVPDGNTEAFF. The CDR3 region has the DNA TGTGCCAGCAGCTTGGTCCCAGACGGGAACACTGAAGCTTTCTTT.